A selection of T cell receptor beta chains follows, all from one sample in a study of graft-versus-host responses after intestinal transplantation. The antigens for these receptors are not known. Some clones are missing from TCRdb's copy, which holds only in-frame ones; the method was immunoSEQ multiplex PCR. The sample lists about 85,000 clones, roughly 85% seen once, with around 0.8% in the top ten. The sample in question was unstimulated CD4+ T cells sorted from spleen or lymph node cells, obtained before intestinal transplant. These receptors were obtained from a human donor who received an intestinal transplant. CDR3s include the opening cysteine and the closing phenylalanine or tryptophan. The D gene is left open where the match is weak. The size of a clone is reported for some rows only, either as once, few or many, or as a class for expanded clones.

v_gene,j_gene,d_gene,abundance,len,CDR3aa,CDR3nt
TRBV12-2,TRBJ2-2,-,-,18,CASRLALAGVYITGELFF,TGTGCAAGTCGCTTAGCCCTAGCGGGGGTCTACATCACCGGGGAGCTGTTTTTT
TRBV6-5,TRBJ2-5,-,-,13,CASSYSGSETQYF,TGTGCCAGCAGTTACTCCGGGTCGGAGACCCAGTACTTC
TRBV6-4,TRBJ1-2,-,-,14,CASSDSSGFEGYTF,TGTGCCAGCAGTGACTCCTCCGGGTTTGAGGGCTACACCTTC
TRBV29-1,TRBJ2-5,TRBD2,once,12,CSGSAGQETQYF,TGCAGCGGATCAGCGGGGCAAGAGACCCAGTACTTC
TRBV7-9,TRBJ2-7,-,few,14,CASSSSDTPYEQYF,TGTGCCAGCAGCTCGTCGGACACCCCCTACGAGCAGTACTTC
TRBV29-1,TRBJ2-1,TRBD2,-,14,CSVAKGLGSAEQFF,TGCAGCGTTGCCAAGGGACTAGGATCTGCTGAGCAGTTCTTC
TRBV6-1,TRBJ2-1,-,-,16,CASSEWGLLSYNEQFF,TGTGCCAGCAGTGAATGGGGACTTTTATCCTACAATGAGCAGTTCTTC
TRBV28,TRBJ2-3,-,-,15,CASSTPRRGTDTQYF,TGTGCCAGCAGTACACCCCGGAGGGGCACAGATACGCAGTATTTT
TRBV6-1,TRBJ2-7,TRBD2,-,15,CASRGLAGGGYEQYF,TGTGCCAGCAGAGGACTAGCGGGAGGGGGCTACGAGCAGTACTTC
TRBV9,TRBJ2-5,TRBD2,-,14,CASSETSGAETQYF,TGTGCCAGCAGCGAGACTAGCGGGGCTGAGACCCAGTACTTC
TRBV11-3,TRBJ2-1,-,-,13,CASSLADYNEQFF,TGTGCCAGCAGCTTAGCAGATTACAATGAGCAGTTCTTC
TRBV11-1,TRBJ2-3,TRBD2,-,18,CASSLAILAGEAADTQYF,TGTGCCAGCAGCTTAGCCATCTTAGCGGGAGAGGCGGCAGATACGCAGTATTTT
TRBV2,TRBJ2-5,TRBD2,few,12,CASSRTRQTQYF,TGTGCCAGCAGTCGGACTAGACAGACCCAGTACTTC
TRBV5-1,TRBJ1-1,TRBD1,-,14,CASTSTGAGVGAFF,TGCGCCAGCACCTCGACAGGGGCCGGGGTGGGAGCTTTCTTT
TRBV6-1,TRBJ1-4,-,-,14,CASSHRERDEKLFF,TGTGCCAGCAGCCACAGGGAGAGGGATGAAAAACTGTTTTTT
TRBV28,TRBJ2-7,TRBD2,-,14,CASSTSGGDYEQYF,TGTGCCAGCAGTACCAGCGGGGGAGACTACGAGCAGTACTTC
TRBV2,TRBJ2-3,-,-,12,CASSGSGNTQYF,TGTGCCAGCAGTGGGTCTGGCAATACGCAGTATTTT
TRBV6-6,TRBJ1-5,-,once,15,CASSLGLNSNQPQHF,TGTGCCAGCAGTCTAGGACTGAATAGCAATCAGCCCCAGCATTTT
TRBV2,TRBJ2-5,-,once,13,CASNRDYQETQYF,TGTGCCAGCAACAGGGATTACCAAGAGACCCAGTACTTC
TRBV30,TRBJ1-1,-,few,13,CAWTRGRGTEAFF,TGTGCCTGGACGCGGGGCCGCGGCACTGAAGCTTTCTTT
TRBV7-9,TRBJ2-6,TRBD1,-,17,CASSLGDSSSGANVLTF,TGTGCCAGCAGCTTAGGGGACAGCAGCTCTGGGGCCAACGTCCTGACTTTC
TRBV6-6,TRBJ1-1,-,-,12,CASSYSQGRSFF,TGTGCCAGCAGTTATTCCCAGGGTCGCAGTTTCTTT
TRBV5-1,TRBJ2-7,TRBD1,-,15,CASSPEGQGLHEQYF,TGCGCCAGCAGCCCGGAGGGACAGGGGTTGCACGAGCAGTACTTC
TRBV5-4,TRBJ2-5,TRBD2,-,15,CASSLASGSWETQYF,TGTGCCAGCAGCTTGGCTAGCGGGAGCTGGGAGACCCAGTACTTC
TRBV2,TRBJ1-1,-,-,14,CASSEFAVNTEAFF,TGTGCCAGCAGTGAATTTGCAGTGAACACTGAAGCTTTCTTT
TRBV7-9,TRBJ2-5,TRBD2,-,19,CASSPHRGLAGGGRETQYF,TGTGCCAGCAGCCCCCATAGGGGACTAGCGGGAGGAGGCCGGGAGACCCAGTACTTC
TRBV6-5,TRBJ2-3,-,-,15,CASRPLTGTTDTQYF,TGTGCCAGCAGACCCTTGACGGGAACCACAGATACGCAGTATTTT
TRBV5-5,TRBJ2-6,-,-,19,CASSFSTNIQGTGANVLTF,TGTGCCAGCAGCTTCTCCACAAACATACAGGGAACTGGGGCCAACGTCCTGACTTTC
TRBV21-1,TRBJ1-5,-,once,14,CASSKGPNNQPQHF,TGTGCCAGCAGCAAAGGGCCAAACAATCAGCCCCAGCATTTT
TRBV6-6,TRBJ2-1,TRBD2,-,16,CASRGPSGSSYNEQFF,TGTGCCAGCAGAGGACCGAGCGGGAGTTCCTACAATGAGCAGTTCTTC
TRBV7-9,TRBJ1-5,TRBD1,-,16,CASSLWGTGNNQPQHF,TGTGCCAGCAGCTTATGGGGGACAGGGAACAATCAGCCCCAGCATTTT
TRBV5-1,TRBJ2-7,TRBD1,-,13,CASSLDRGYEQYF,TGCGCCAGCAGCCTGGACAGGGGGTACGAGCAGTACTTC
TRBV18,TRBJ2-1,TRBD2,-,14,CASSRGLASNEQFF,TGTGCCAGCTCACGCGGACTAGCGAGCAATGAGCAGTTCTTC
TRBV11-3,TRBJ2-5,-,-,11,CASSSTGSQYF,TGTGCCAGCAGCTCCACAGGGTCCCAGTACTTC
TRBV29-1,TRBJ1-1,TRBD1,-,13,CSVHKGQGTEAFF,TGCAGCGTCCACAAGGGACAGGGCACTGAAGCTTTCTTT
TRBV5-4,TRBJ1-2,-,-,14,CASSPGGQGGGYTF,TGTGCCAGCAGCCCGGGGGGCCAGGGTGGGGGCTACACCTTC
TRBV30,TRBJ2-7,TRBD2,-,16,CAWSQLSGGLSYEQYF,TGTGCCTGGAGTCAGTTGAGCGGGGGGCTCTCCTACGAGCAGTACTTC
TRBV2,TRBJ2-3,-,few,12,CASSKDFGTQYF,TGTGCCAGCAGCAAGGACTTCGGTACGCAGTATTTT
TRBV7-9,TRBJ1-1,-,-,12,CASSITGTEAFF,TGTGCCAGCAGCATCACAGGGACTGAAGCTTTCTTT
TRBV11-2,TRBJ1-4,-,-,16,CASSLDGGGAREKLFF,TGTGCCAGCAGCTTAGATGGGGGGGGCGCGCGGGAAAAACTGTTTTTT
TRBV7-8,TRBJ1-5,-,-,14,CASSLVTEYQPQHF,TGTGCCAGCAGCTTAGTAACAGAGTATCAGCCCCAGCATTTT
TRBV6-1,TRBJ1-3,-,-,16,CASSGGAAGTGNTIYF,TGTGCCAGCAGTGGCGGGGCGGCAGGGACTGGAAACACCATATATTTT
TRBV4-1,TRBJ2-1,-,-,14,CASSLGLINNEQFF,TGCGCCAGCAGCCTCGGACTTATTAACAATGAGCAGTTCTTC
TRBV25-1,TRBJ2-5,TRBD1,-,15,CASNPGQGHQETQYF,TGTGCCAGCAACCCGGGACAGGGGCATCAAGAGACCCAGTACTTC
TRBV6-1,TRBJ2-3,TRBD2,-,15,CASSEDSGGTDTQYF,TGTGCCAGCAGTGAGGATAGCGGGGGCACAGATACGCAGTATTTT
TRBV27,TRBJ2-3,-,once,14,CASSSDIYTDTQYF,TGTGCCAGCAGTTCGGACATTTACACAGATACGCAGTATTTT
TRBV6-6,TRBJ2-2,-,-,15,CASELRGRNTGELFF,TGTGCCAGCGAATTGCGGGGGCGGAACACCGGGGAGCTGTTTTTT
TRBV5-4,TRBJ2-3,-,-,13,CASSSSATDTQYF,TGTGCCAGCAGTTCTAGCGCCACAGATACGCAGTATTTT
TRBV5-1,TRBJ2-3,TRBD2,-,16,CASSSGLAGGLETQYF,TGCGCCAGCAGCTCTGGACTAGCGGGAGGTCTTGAGACGCAGTATTTT